These T cell receptor beta chains were read from a single sample in a study of read filtering for tumor transcriptome and immune sequencing. TCRdb analysed the reads with MiXCR anew, one entry per CDR3 protein. This sample carries 49,000 or so distinct CDR3 sequences, 10% to 15% of them seen once, and the ten largest clones take roughly 15%. Material for sequencing was a population of CD138-negative cells sorted from bone marrow. The receptors derive from a donor over 35 with multiple myeloma. The CDR3 runs from the conserved cysteine through the conserved F or W. A D gene is named only where the DNA matches it firmly. Expanded clones are given a class, and other clones once, few, many or no size at all.

TRBV3-1	TRBD2	many	TRBJ2-1	TGTGCCAGCAGCCCCCAAATCACTAGCGGGCCTAATGAGCAGTTCTTC	CASSPQITSGPNEQFF
TRBV30	-	many	TRBJ2-3	TGTGCCTGGGCCCCCGGGGCGAGCACAGATACGCAGTATTTT	CAWAPGASTDTQYF
TRBV18	-	-	TRBJ2-1	TGTGCCAGCTCTCAAATACCGAGACCCAACAATGAGCAGTTCTTC	CASSQIPRPNNEQFF
TRBV2	-	many	TRBJ1-1	TGTGCCAGCAGCGTGCGGGGATTGAACACTGAAGCTTTCTTT	CASSVRGLNTEAFF
TRBV6-6	TRBD2	many	TRBJ2-7	TGTGCCAGCAGTACCGGGACTAGCTACGAGCAGTACTTC	CASSTGTSYEQYF
TRBV7-9	TRBD2	-	TRBJ2-1	TGTGCCAGCAGCCAGGGACTAGCGGGAGGCTACGAGTTCTTC	CASSQGLAGGYEFF
TRBV7-3	-	many	TRBJ2-1	TGTGCCAGCAGCTTAGGTTCCTACAATGAGCAGTTCTTC	CASSLGSYNEQFF
TRBV3-1	-	many	TRBJ2-7	TGTGCCAGCAGCTCGATCGGGGAGCAGTACTTC	CASSSIGEQYF
TRBV19	-	-	TRBJ2-2	TGTGCCAGCAGTGACAGAAACACCGGGGAGCTGTTTTTT	CASSDRNTGELFF
TRBV5-1	-	few	TRBJ2-5	TGCGCCAGCGGCTTGCAAGAGACCCAGTACTTC	CASGLQETQYF
TRBV9	-	many	TRBJ1-1	TGTGCCAGCAGCGTAGAGTCGACGGGAGGACCTGAAGCTTTCTTT	CASSVESTGGPEAFF
TRBV9	-	many	TRBJ2-2	TGTGCCAGCAGCGTTTCCCCAGGGGACACCGGGGAGCTGTTTTTT	CASSVSPGDTGELFF
TRBV14	TRBD2	many	TRBJ2-3	TGTGCCAGCAGCCAGTCACTAGCGAGAAGCACAGATACGCAGTATTTT	CASSQSLARSTDTQYF
TRBV5-1	-	many	TRBJ1-1	TGCGCCAGCAGCTTGACAGCGGGGGACACTGAAGCTTTCTTT	CASSLTAGDTEAFF
TRBV5-1	TRBD1	-	TRBJ2-2	TGCGCCAGCAGCTCTGGGACAGTCAACACCGAGGGGCTGTTTTTT	CASSSGTVNTEGLFF
TRBV14	-	many	TRBJ2-2	TGTGCCAGCAGCCAAGCACGTGGGGCGCGAGGCGGGGAGCTGTTTTTT	CASSQARGARGGELFF
TRBV20-1	TRBD1	many	TRBJ1-2	TGCAGTGCTATCGGCAGGGGGCGAGACTATGGCTACACCTTC	CSAIGRGRDYGYTF
TRBV19	TRBD1	many	TRBJ2-7	TGTGCCAGTAGTACCCAATCGACAGGGGCCGAGCAGTACTTC	CASSTQSTGAEQYF
TRBV7-8	-	-	TRBJ1-5	TGTGCCAGCAGCTTACGGATGTTCAATCAGCCCCAGCATTTT	CASSLRMFNQPQHF
TRBV10-2	TRBD1	-	TRBJ2-2	TGCGCCAGCAGTGAGGGACAGGGGGTCGCCGGGGAGCTGTTTTTT	CASSEGQGVAGELFF
TRBV11-3	-	many	TRBJ1-1	TGTGCCAGCAGCTTAATTGGTGAAGCTTTCTTT	CASSLIGEAFF
TRBV6-1	-	many	TRBJ1-1	TGTGCCAGCAGGGGGGTCCCCCGAAGGACTGAAGCTTTCTTT	CASRGVPRRTEAFF
TRBV5-1	TRBD1	few	TRBJ1-1	TGCGCCAGCAGCCGGGGACAGGTGAACACTGAAGCTTTCTTT	CASSRGQVNTEAFF
TRBV15	-	many	TRBJ1-4	TGTGCCACCAGCAGAGGGCAAGGCGAGGAAAAACTGTTTTTT	CATSRGQGEEKLFF
TRBV29-1	TRBD2	many	TRBJ2-1	TGCAGCGTTGGGAGGGCGACTAGCGGGAGGACCCATGAGCAGTTCTTC	CSVGRATSGRTHEQFF
TRBV6-6	-	many	TRBJ2-7	TGTGCCAGCAGTTACTCAGGGTTCGAGCAGTACTTC	CASSYSGFEQYF
TRBV30	-	many	TRBJ1-1	TGTGCCTGGACAGGGGAGAGGACTGAAGCTTTCTTT	CAWTGERTEAFF
TRBV15	TRBD2	many	TRBJ2-1	TGTGCCACCAGCAGAGACCCTAGCGGCAACTACAATGAGCAGTTCTTC	CATSRDPSGNYNEQFF
TRBV7-2	TRBD2	many	TRBJ2-7	TGTGCCAGCAGCTTAGTCCGGGGGGGCGAGCAGTACTTC	CASSLVRGGEQYF
TRBV27	TRBD1	many	TRBJ2-7	TGTGCCAGCAGTTTAGGGACAGGGGGCCGGAGCGAGCAGTACTTC	CASSLGTGGRSEQYF
TRBV27	-	many	TRBJ2-7	TGTGCCAGCAAATGGGACCGGGATTATGGAGAGCAGTACTTC	CASKWDRDYGEQYF
TRBV7-2	TRBD1	few	TRBJ2-2	TGTGCCAGCAGCCCCGGGACAGCTCCCGGGGAGCTGTTTTTT	CASSPGTAPGELFF
TRBV7-9	TRBD1	-	TRBJ2-3	TGTGCCAGCAGCCGAAGGACAGGGGGCGTCACAGATACGCAGTATTTT	CASSRRTGGVTDTQYF
TRBV20-1	-	many	TRBJ1-1	TGCAGTGCTAGAATAGACAGCAACACTGAAGCTTTCTTT	CSARIDSNTEAFF
TRBV29-1	TRBD1	many	TRBJ2-7	TGCAGCGTTGAAGAGGGGACAGGGGGCGCTTCGTACCCCTACGAGCAGTACTTC	CSVEEGTGGASYPYEQYF
TRBV7-9	TRBD1	-	TRBJ2-4	TGTGCCAGCAGCTTGGGACAGGAGAAAAACATTCAGTACTTC	CASSLGQEKNIQYF
TRBV4-1	-	many	TRBJ1-1	TGCGCCAGCAGCCAAGCCACGAACACTGAAGCTTTCTTT	CASSQATNTEAFF
TRBV5-1	-	-	TRBJ2-7	TGCGCCAGCAGCTTCTCCGAGGGTCCCTACGAGCAGTACTTC	CASSFSEGPYEQYF
TRBV3-1	-	many	TRBJ1-1	TGTGCCAGCAGCCATATGGGACGGGAAGCTTTCTTT	CASSHMGREAFF
TRBV20-1	-	many	TRBJ2-7	TGCAGTGCCCTTCCCGTGGACAAAGGAGAGCAGTACTTC	CSALPVDKGEQYF
TRBV3-1	-	many	TRBJ2-7	TGTGCCAGCAGCCAAGACAATCGAGCGGTGGAGCAGTACTTC	CASSQDNRAVEQYF
TRBV4-1	-	few	TRBJ1-1	TGCGCCAGCAGCCAAGTTGCCCGACAGGTGAACACTGAAGCTTTCTTT	CASSQVARQVNTEAFF
TRBV28	TRBD2	many	TRBJ2-1	TGTGCCAGCAGGGCGATACTAGCGGGTATAAATGAGCAGTTCTTC	CASRAILAGINEQFF
TRBV5-1	TRBD1	many	TRBJ1-4	TGCGCCAGCAGCACAGGGGGCACGGCTAATGAAAAACTGTTTTTT	CASSTGGTANEKLFF
TRBV6-5	-	many	TRBJ1-5	TGTGCCAGCAGTTCCGTACCCAACGAGGGCAATCAGCCCCAGCATTTT	CASSSVPNEGNQPQHF
TRBV24-1	TRBD1	-	TRBJ1-1	TGTGCCACCAGTGACCCTGCCAGGGGGAGCACTGAAGCTTTCTTT	CATSDPARGSTEAFF
TRBV7-2	TRBD2	-	TRBJ2-7	TGTGCCAGCAGCTTAGGATTAGGCGGGAGAGTCCTATCCTACGAGCAGTACTTC	CASSLGLGGRVLSYEQYF
TRBV20-1	-	many	TRBJ2-6	TGCAGTGCTAGGGAGGCCCCAGGCCCTGGGGCCAACGTCCTGACTTTC	CSAREAPGPGANVLTF
TRBV7-2	-	many	TRBJ2-1	TGTGCCAGCAGCTTAGTACGGACCTACAATGAGCAGTTCTTC	CASSLVRTYNEQFF
TRBV19	-	many	TRBJ2-1	TGTGCCAGTAGTAAACTAGAGTCCTACAATGAGCAGTTCTTC	CASSKLESYNEQFF
TRBV7-9	-	many	TRBJ2-3	TGTGCCAGCAGCCCTCACCCGACAGATACGCAGTATTTT	CASSPHPTDTQYF
TRBV11-2	-	many	TRBJ2-5	TGTGCCAGCAGCCCGGGGACATTTCAAGAGACCCAGTACTTC	CASSPGTFQETQYF
TRBV29-1	-	many	TRBJ2-1	TGCAGCGTTCGGGCCGAAGTTTACAATGAGCAGTTCTTC	CSVRAEVYNEQFF